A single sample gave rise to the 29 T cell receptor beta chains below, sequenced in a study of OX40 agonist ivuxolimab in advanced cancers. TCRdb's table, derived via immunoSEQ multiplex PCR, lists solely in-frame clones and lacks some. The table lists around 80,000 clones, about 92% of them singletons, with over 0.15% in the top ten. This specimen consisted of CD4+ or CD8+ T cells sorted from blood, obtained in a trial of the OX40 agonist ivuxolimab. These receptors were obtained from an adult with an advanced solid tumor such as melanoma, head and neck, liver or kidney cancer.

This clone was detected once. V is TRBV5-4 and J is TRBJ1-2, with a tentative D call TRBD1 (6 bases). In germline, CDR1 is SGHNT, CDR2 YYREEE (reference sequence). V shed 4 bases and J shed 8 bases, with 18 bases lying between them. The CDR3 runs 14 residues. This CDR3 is CASSRDQGIGGYTF. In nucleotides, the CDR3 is TGTGCCAGCAGCCGAGACCAGGGGATTGGAGGCTACACCTTC.

CDR3 in amino acids: CASSQVAGNQPQHF. The CDR3 DNA reads TGCGCCAGCAGCCAAGTGGCGGGGAATCAGCCCCAGCATTTT. V is TRBV4-1 and J is TRBJ1-5; no reliable D call. This CDR3 contains 14 residues. Trimming removed 1 base from V and 4 bases from J, with 8 bases in between. Per the germline V gene, CDR1 is MGHRA and CDR2 is YSYEKL.

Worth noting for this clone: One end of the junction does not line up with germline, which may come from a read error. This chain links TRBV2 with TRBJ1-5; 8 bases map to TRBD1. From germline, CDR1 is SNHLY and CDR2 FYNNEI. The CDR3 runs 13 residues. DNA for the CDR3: TGTGGCAGCGGGGGACAGGGCAATCAGCCCCAGCATTTT. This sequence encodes CGSGGQGNQPQHF.

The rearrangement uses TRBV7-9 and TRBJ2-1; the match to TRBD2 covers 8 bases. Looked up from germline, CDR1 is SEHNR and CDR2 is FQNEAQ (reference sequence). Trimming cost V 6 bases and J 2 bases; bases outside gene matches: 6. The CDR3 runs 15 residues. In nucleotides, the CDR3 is TGTGCCAGCAGGCCGGGGGGGATAGCCTACAATGAGCAGTTCTTC. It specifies CASRPGGIAYNEQFF.

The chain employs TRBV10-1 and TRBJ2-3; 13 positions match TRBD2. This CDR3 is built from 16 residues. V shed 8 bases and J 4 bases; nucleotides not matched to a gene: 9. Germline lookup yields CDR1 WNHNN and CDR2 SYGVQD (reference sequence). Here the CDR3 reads CASARTSGGHPDTQYF. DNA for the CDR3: TGCGCCAGCGCACGGACTAGCGGGGGCCATCCAGATACGCAGTATTTT.

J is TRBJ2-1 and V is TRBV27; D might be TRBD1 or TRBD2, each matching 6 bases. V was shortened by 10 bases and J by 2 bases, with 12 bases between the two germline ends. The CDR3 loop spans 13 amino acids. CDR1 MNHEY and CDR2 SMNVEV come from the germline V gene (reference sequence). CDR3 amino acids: CATKEGAYNEQFF. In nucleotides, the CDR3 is TGTGCCACCAAGGAGGGGGCCTACAATGAGCAGTTCTTC.

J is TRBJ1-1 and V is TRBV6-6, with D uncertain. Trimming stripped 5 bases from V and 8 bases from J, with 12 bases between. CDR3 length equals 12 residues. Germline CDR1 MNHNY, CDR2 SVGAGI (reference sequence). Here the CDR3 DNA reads TGTGCCAGCAGTGGGCCTGTGGGGGAAGCTTTCTTT. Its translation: CASSGPVGEAFF.

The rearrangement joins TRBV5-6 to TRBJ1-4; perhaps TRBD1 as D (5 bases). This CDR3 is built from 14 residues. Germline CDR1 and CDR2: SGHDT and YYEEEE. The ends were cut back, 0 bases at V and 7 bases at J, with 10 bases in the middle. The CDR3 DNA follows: TGTGCCAGCAGCTTGGCTGGGGCGGGTGAAAAACTGTTTTTT. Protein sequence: CASSLAGAGEKLFF.

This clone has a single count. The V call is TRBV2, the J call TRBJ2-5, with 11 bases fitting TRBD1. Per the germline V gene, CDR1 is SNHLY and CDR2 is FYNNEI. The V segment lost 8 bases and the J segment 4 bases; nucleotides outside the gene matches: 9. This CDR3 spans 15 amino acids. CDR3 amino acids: CASSRTGTGGETQYF. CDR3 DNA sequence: TGTGCCAGCTCAAGGACCGGGACAGGGGGAGAGACCCAGTACTTC.

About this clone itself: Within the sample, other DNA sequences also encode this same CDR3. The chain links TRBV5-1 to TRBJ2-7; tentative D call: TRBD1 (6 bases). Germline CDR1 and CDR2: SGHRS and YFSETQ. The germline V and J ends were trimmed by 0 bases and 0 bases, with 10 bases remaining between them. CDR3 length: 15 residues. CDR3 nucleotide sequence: TGCGCCAGCAGCTTGGCGGGACAAAGCTCCTACGAGCAGTACTTC. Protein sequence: CASSLAGQSSYEQYF. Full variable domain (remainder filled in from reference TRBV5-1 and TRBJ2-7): KAGVTQTPRYLIKTRGQQVTLSCSPISGHRSVSWYQQTPGQGLQFLFEYFSETQRNKGNFPGRFSGRQFSNSRSEMNVSTLELGDSALYLCASSLAGQSSYEQYFGPGTRLTVT.

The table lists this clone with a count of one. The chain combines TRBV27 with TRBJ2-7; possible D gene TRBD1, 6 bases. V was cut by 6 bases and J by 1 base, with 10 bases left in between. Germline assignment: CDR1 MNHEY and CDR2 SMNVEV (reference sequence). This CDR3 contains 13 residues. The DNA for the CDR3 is TGTGCCAGCAGGCTTCAGGGGTCCTACGAGCAGTACTTC. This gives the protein CASRLQGSYEQYF.

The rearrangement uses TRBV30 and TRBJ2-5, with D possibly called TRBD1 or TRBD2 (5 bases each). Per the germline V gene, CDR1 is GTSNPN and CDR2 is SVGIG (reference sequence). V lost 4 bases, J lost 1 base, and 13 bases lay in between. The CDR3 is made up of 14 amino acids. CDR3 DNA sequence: TGTGCCTGGACTGGGACGGCCAGCCAAGAGACCCAGTACTTC. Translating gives CAWTGTASQETQYF.

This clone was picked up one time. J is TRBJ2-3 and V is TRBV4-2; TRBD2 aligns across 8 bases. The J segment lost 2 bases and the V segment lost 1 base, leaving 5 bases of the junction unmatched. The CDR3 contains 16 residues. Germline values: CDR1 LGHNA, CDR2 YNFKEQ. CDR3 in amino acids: CASSQAAGGATDTQYF. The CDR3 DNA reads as TGTGCCAGCAGCCAAGCGGCGGGGGGAGCCACAGATACGCAGTATTTT.

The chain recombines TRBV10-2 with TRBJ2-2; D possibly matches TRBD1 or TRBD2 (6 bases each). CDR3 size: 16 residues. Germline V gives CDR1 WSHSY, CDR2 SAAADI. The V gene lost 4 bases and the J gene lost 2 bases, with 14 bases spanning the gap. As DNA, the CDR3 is TGCGCCAGCAGTGTGGGGGCGGGGACAAACACCGGGGAGCTGTTTTTT. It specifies CASSVGAGTNTGELFF.

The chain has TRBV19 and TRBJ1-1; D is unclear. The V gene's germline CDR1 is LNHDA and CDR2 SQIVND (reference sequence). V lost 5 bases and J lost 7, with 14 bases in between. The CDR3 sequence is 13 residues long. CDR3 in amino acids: CASSPLKLGEAFF. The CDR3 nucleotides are TGTGCCAGTAGTCCTCTCAAATTAGGTGAAGCTTTCTTT.

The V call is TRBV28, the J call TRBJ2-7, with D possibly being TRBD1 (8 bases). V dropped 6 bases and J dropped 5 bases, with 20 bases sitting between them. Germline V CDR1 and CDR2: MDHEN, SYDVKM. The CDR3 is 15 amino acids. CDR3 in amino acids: CASSPAGGGGDEQYF. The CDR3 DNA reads TGTGCCAGCAGCCCGGCAGGGGGCGGGGGAGACGAGCAGTACTTC.

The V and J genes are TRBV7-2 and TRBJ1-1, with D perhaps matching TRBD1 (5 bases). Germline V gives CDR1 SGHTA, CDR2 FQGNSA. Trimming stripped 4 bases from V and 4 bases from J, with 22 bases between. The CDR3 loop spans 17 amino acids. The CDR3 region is CASSSPPRGTGGTEAFF. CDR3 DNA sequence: TGTGCCAGCAGCTCCCCCCCTCGGGGCACGGGTGGCACTGAAGCTTTCTTT.

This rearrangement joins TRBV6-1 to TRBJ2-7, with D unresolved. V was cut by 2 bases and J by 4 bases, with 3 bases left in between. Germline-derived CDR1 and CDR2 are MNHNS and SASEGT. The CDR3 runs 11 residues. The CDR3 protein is CASSEWYEQYF. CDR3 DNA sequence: TGTGCCAGCAGTGAATGGTACGAGCAGTACTTC.

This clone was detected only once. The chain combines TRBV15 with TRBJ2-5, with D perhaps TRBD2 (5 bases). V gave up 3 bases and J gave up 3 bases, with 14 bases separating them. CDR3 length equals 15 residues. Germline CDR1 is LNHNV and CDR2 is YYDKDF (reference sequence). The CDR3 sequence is CATSSSRVHEETQYF. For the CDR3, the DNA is TGTGCCACCAGCAGTTCGCGGGTCCACGAAGAGACCCAGTACTTC.

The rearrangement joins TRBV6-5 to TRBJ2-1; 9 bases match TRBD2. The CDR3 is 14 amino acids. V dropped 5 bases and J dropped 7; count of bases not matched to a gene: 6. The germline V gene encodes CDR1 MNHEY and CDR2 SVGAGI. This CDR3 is CASSRTSALNEQFF. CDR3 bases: TGTGCCAGCAGTCGGACTAGCGCCCTGAATGAGCAGTTCTTC.

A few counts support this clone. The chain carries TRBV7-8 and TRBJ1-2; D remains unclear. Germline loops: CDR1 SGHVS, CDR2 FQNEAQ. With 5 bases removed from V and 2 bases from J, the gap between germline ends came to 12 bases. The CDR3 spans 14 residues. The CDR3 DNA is TGTGCCAGCAGCGGTATACAGAGAAACTATGGCTACACCTTC. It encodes CASSGIQRNYGYTF.

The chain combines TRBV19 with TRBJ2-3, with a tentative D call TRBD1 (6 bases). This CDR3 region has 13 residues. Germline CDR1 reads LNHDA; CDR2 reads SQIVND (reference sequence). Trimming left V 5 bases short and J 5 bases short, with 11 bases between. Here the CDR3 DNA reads TGTGCCAGTAGTCCGCAGGGGATAGATACGCAGTATTTT. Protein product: CASSPQGIDTQYF.

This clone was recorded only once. The CDR3 reads CASSLKDRVGNTIYF. The DNA of the CDR3 is TGTGCCAGCAGCTTGAAGGACAGGGTTGGAAACACCATATATTTT. The rearrangement uses TRBV5-4 and TRBJ1-3, with 8 nucleotides matching TRBD1. From germline, CDR1 is SGHNT and CDR2 YYREEE (reference sequence). The CDR3 spans 15 residues. V was clipped by 1 base and J by 3 bases; unmatched bases: 3.

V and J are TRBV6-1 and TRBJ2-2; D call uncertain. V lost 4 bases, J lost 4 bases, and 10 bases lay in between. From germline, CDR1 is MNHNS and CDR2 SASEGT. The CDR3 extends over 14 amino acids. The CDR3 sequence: CASSGSGITGELFF. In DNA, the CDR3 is TGTGCCAGCAGTGGGAGTGGGATCACCGGGGAGCTGTTTTTT.

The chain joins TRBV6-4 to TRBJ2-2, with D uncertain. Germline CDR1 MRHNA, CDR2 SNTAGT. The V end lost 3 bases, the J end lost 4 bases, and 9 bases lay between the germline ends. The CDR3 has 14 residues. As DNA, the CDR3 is TGTGCCAGCAGTGAGCAGCCTGGCACCGGGGAGCTGTTTTTT. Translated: CASSEQPGTGELFF.

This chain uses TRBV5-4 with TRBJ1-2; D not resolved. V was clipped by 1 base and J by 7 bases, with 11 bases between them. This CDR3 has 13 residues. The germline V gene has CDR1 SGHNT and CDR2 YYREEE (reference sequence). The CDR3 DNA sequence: TGTGCCAGCAGCTTGCCAGGAGGAGGTGGCTACACCTTC. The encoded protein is CASSLPGGGGYTF.

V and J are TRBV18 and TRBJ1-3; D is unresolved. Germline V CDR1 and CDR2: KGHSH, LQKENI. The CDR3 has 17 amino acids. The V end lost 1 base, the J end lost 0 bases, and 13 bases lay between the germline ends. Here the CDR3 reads CASSPRLDSNSGNTIYF. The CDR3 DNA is TGTGCCAGCTCACCACGATTGGACTCCAACTCTGGAAACACCATATATTTT. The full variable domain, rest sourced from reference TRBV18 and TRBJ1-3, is NAGVMQNPRHLVRRRGQEARLRCSPMKGHSHVYWYRQLPEEGLKFMVYLQKENIIDESGMPKERFSAEFPKEGPSILRIQQVVRGDSAAYFCASSPRLDSNSGNTIYFGEGSWLTVV.

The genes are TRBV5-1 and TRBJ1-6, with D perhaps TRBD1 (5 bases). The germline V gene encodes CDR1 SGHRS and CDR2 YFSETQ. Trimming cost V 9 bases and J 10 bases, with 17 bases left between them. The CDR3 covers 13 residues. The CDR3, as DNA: TGCGCCACCGGGCGGGGACCCGGATCACCCCTCCACTTT. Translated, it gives CATGRGPGSPLHF.

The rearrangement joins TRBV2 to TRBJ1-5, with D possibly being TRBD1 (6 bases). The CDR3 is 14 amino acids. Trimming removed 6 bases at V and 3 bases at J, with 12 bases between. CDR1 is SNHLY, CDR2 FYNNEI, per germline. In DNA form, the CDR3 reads TGTGCCAGCAGCTTCGGACAGTACAATCAGCCCCAGCATTTT. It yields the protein CASSFGQYNQPQHF. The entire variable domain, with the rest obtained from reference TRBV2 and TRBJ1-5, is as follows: EPEVTQTPSHQVTQMGQEVILRCVPISNHLYFYWYRQILGQKVEFLVSFYNNEISEKSEIFDDQFSVERPDGSNFTLKIRSTKLEDSAMYFCASSFGQYNQPQHFGDGTRLSIL.